Following are 21 T cell receptor beta chains from one sample sequenced in a study of beta chain features in type 1 diabetes. Sequenced material consisted of expressed TCRB transcripts (all of the isolated RNA was reverse transcribed). Produced via immunoSEQ multiplex PCR; TCRdb's table is partial and in-frame only. The data hold about 620,000 clones, with less than 20% observed a single time. Sequencing was performed on naive CD4+ T cells from blood. The receptors stem from a young man in good health.

This clone was detected a few times. Other DNA sequences in the same sample also yield this CDR3. This chain joins TRBV28 and TRBJ1-5; D perhaps matches TRBD1 (5 bases). This CDR3 contains 15 residues. Trimming took off 3 bases at V and 4 bases at J, with 13 bases between the two ends. The V gene's germline CDR1 is MDHEN and CDR2 SYDVKM. CDR3 sequence (DNA): TGTGCCAGCAGTTTGGGCAGGGTTGGAAATCAGCCCCAGCATTTT. Its translation: CASSLGRVGNQPQHF.

This clone has just a few counts. The chain uses TRBV14 and TRBJ2-7; D might be TRBD1 or TRBD2, each matching 5 bases. V was cut by 4 bases and J by 2 bases, with 18 bases left in between. CDR1 is SGHDN, CDR2 FVKESK, per germline. This CDR3 has 16 residues. The CDR3 protein is CASSPRKGAGTYEQYF. The CDR3 DNA reads as TGTGCCAGCAGCCCAAGGAAAGGGGCCGGGACCTACGAGCAGTACTTC. Drawing the rest from reference TRBV14 and TRBJ2-7, the complete variable domain is EAGVTQFPSHSVIEKGQTVTLRCDPISGHDNLYWYRRVMGKEIKFLLHFVKESKQDESGMPNNRFLAERTGGTYSTLKVQPAELEDSGVYFCASSPRKGAGTYEQYFGPGTRLTVT.

The V call is TRBV7-2, the J call TRBJ2-1; D could derive from TRBD1 or TRBD2 (5 bases each). The CDR3 runs 14 residues. Trimming left V 6 bases short and J 7 bases short, with 16 bases between. Germline CDR1 is SGHTA and CDR2 is FQGNSA. The CDR3 reads CASRAGGPRNEQFF. CDR3 in DNA: TGTGCCAGCAGAGCTGGGGGACCCCGGAATGAGCAGTTCTTC.

This clone was recorded a few times. The gene calls are TRBV5-4 and TRBJ2-7, with 7 bases that match TRBD1. J lost 6 bases, V lost 3 bases, and 9 bases had no gene match. The CDR3 is made up of 14 amino acids. Per germline, CDR1 SGHNT and CDR2 YYREEE (reference sequence). The CDR3: CASSSSFRQGEQYF. CDR3 nucleotide sequence: TGTGCCAGCAGCTCCTCATTTCGACAGGGCGAGCAGTACTTC.

The chain is built from TRBV7-3 and TRBJ2-3; 9 bases align to TRBD1. The V gene end was trimmed by 2 bases and the J gene end by 3 bases; junction bases not matched to a gene: 3. Germline loops: CDR1 SGHTA, CDR2 FQGTGA. This CDR3 has 15 residues. The CDR3 nucleotides are TGTGCCAGCAGCTTACGTGGACAGGGGACAGATACGCAGTATTTT. This codes for CASSLRGQGTDTQYF.

This clone has just a few counts. The chain couples TRBV7-3 to TRBJ2-5; D may be TRBD2 (5 bases). Germline CDR1 reads SGHTA; CDR2 reads FQGTGA. This CDR3 is 15 amino acids long. With 4 bases removed from V and 5 bases from J, the gap between germline ends came to 17 bases. The CDR3 loop is CASSSGLGYGETQYF. For the CDR3, the DNA is TGTGCCAGCAGCTCCGGACTTGGTTATGGGGAGACCCAGTACTTC.

The rearrangement links TRBV9 to TRBJ1-6; no reliable D call. Germline assignment: CDR1 SGDLS and CDR2 YYNGEE. This CDR3 is 14 amino acids long. Trimming cost V 4 bases and J 10 bases, with 15 bases left between them. CDR3 nucleotides: TGTGCCAGCAGCCGCCAGGTTTCGAGATCACCCCTCCACTTT. This sequence encodes CASSRQVSRSPLHF.

V is TRBV7-2 and J is TRBJ1-3; 8 positions agree with TRBD1. CDR1 and CDR2 (germline): SGHTA, FQGNSA. The V and J ends lost 3 bases and 3 bases, in that order; junction bases with no gene match: 1. The CDR3 covers 14 residues. The chain's CDR3 is CASSLDRVGNTIYF. CDR3 nucleotide sequence: TGTGCCAGCAGCTTGGACAGGGTTGGAAACACCATATATTTT.

This clone turned up a few times. The chain has TRBV5-6 and TRBJ1-5; the D gene is possibly TRBD1 (5 bases). Germline CDR1 is SGHDT and CDR2 is YYEEEE. This CDR3 is built from 15 residues. Trimming removed 4 bases at V and 6 bases at J, with 17 bases between. The CDR3 DNA follows: TGTGCCAGCAGCCCTTCGGGGGGAGTTACTCAGCCCCAGCATTTT. Amino acids: CASSPSGGVTQPQHF.

The V call is TRBV4-2, the J call TRBJ2-5; D could derive from TRBD1 or TRBD2 (5 bases each). Trimming pared 4 bases from V and 5 bases from J, leaving 20 bases between. Germline V gives CDR1 LGHNA, CDR2 YNFKEQ. The CDR3 runs to 16 residues. CDR3 nucleotide sequence: TGTGCCAGCAGCCCAGGATCCGGGACCCGAGGGGAGACCCAGTACTTC. It is translated as CASSPGSGTRGETQYF.

The chain uses TRBV28 and TRBJ2-7; the D gene is possibly TRBD1 (6 bases). V was trimmed by 5 bases and J by 3 bases, leaving 8 bases between them. This CDR3 region has 12 residues. Germline V gene lookup returns CDR1 MDHEN and CDR2 SYDVKM. This chain's CDR3 is CASSTGYYEQYF. CDR3 sequence (DNA): TGTGCCAGCAGTACAGGGTACTACGAGCAGTACTTC.

CDR3 protein: CASSLGRGEVTDTQYF. The CDR3 bases are TGTGCCAGCAGCTTAGGTCGTGGGGAGGTCACAGATACGCAGTATTTT. This chain joins TRBV5-4 and TRBJ2-3; D might be TRBD2 (6 bases). Germline V gene lookup returns CDR1 SGHNT and CDR2 YYREEE (reference sequence). The CDR3 consists of 16 residues. V was clipped by 2 bases and J by 2 bases, with 15 bases between them.

The V call is TRBV14, the J call TRBJ1-1; TRBD1 might be the D (5 bases). Germline V gene lookup returns CDR1 SGHDN and CDR2 FVKESK. Trimming stripped 2 bases from V and 1 base from J, with 17 bases between. CDR3 length equals 17 residues. CDR3 nucleotides: TGTGCCAGCAGCCAACCTTGGCCGGGACCCAAGAACACTGAAGCTTTCTTT. This translates into CASSQPWPGPKNTEAFF.

The gene calls are TRBV28 and TRBJ1-5, with D tentatively TRBD1 (5 bases). CDR1 and CDR2 from the germline V gene are MDHEN and SYDVKM. This CDR3 is 15 amino acids long. Trimming stripped 5 bases from V and 2 bases from J, with 13 bases between. The CDR3 region is CASSPQGYGNQPQHF. The CDR3 bases are TGTGCCAGCAGTCCGCAGGGTTACGGCAATCAGCCCCAGCATTTT.

This clone was counted between two and nine times. The rearrangement uses TRBV5-6 and TRBJ2-2; 9 nucleotides align to TRBD1. Germline CDR1 SGHDT, CDR2 YYEEEE. Trimming took 1 base from V and 7 from J; bases not matched to a gene: 11. CDR3 size: 17 residues. CDR3 region: CASSLLKSRDRDGELFF. The CDR3 nucleotides read TGTGCCAGCAGCTTGTTAAAGAGCCGGGACAGGGACGGGGAGCTGTTTTTT.

The V and J genes are TRBV28 and TRBJ2-2, with 9 bases fitting TRBD1. From germline, CDR1 is MDHEN and CDR2 SYDVKM. V was clipped by 8 bases and J by 6 bases; unmatched bases: 16. This CDR3 has 17 amino acids. CDR3: CASLASYRGRFAGELFF. The CDR3, as DNA: TGTGCCAGCCTCGCCTCCTACAGGGGGCGCTTTGCCGGGGAGCTGTTTTTT.

This clone was picked up a small number of times. The gene calls are TRBV7-8 and TRBJ1-5; D may be TRBD1 (5 bases). CDR1 is SGHVS and CDR2 is FQNEAQ in the germline V gene. The CDR3 is made up of 14 amino acids. Trimming stripped 4 bases from V and 4 bases from J, with 11 bases between. CDR3 sequence reads: CASSSRVTNQPQHF. CDR3 nucleotide sequence: TGTGCCAGCAGCTCCAGGGTTACAAATCAGCCCCAGCATTTT.

This clone was detected only a few times. The chain couples TRBV7-9 to TRBJ1-1, with D unclear. Looked up from germline, CDR1 is SEHNR and CDR2 is FQNEAQ (reference sequence). The CDR3 has 14 amino acids. V lost 4 bases and J lost 8, with 17 bases in between. The CDR3 nucleotides read TGTGCCAGCAGCTCCGACATGGCGGACTTAGAAGCTTTCTTT. It is translated as CASSSDMADLEAFF.

The CDR3 loop is CASSPLPNYSNQPQHF. CDR3 sequence (DNA): TGTGCCAGCAGCCCGTTACCCAACTATAGCAATCAGCCCCAGCATTTT. V usage is TRBV7-9 and J usage is TRBJ1-5; D gene ambiguous. Germline CDR1 and CDR2: SEHNR and FQNEAQ (reference sequence). The CDR3 runs to 16 residues. With 5 bases removed from V and 0 bases from J, the gap between germline ends came to 14 bases. Full variable domain (missing parts from reference TRBV7-9 and TRBJ1-5): DTGVSQNPRHKITKRGQNVTFRCDPISEHNRLYWYRQTLGQGPEFLTYFQNEAQLEKSRLLSDRFSAERPKGSFSTLEIQRTEQGDSAMYLCASSPLPNYSNQPQHFGDGTRLSIL.

The V gene is TRBV18, the J gene TRBJ2-7, with unresolved D. Trimming pared 6 bases from V and 5 bases from J, leaving 8 bases between. The CDR3 has 11 residues. Germline V gives CDR1 KGHSH, CDR2 LQKENI. CDR3 in amino acids: CASSLLDEQYF. The CDR3 DNA follows: TGTGCCAGCTCGCTTTTGGACGAGCAGTACTTC.

This clone was counted between two and nine times. This chain links TRBV6-6 with TRBJ2-3; D possibly corresponds to TRBD2 (5 bases). This CDR3 spans 13 amino acids. Deletions cut 10 bases from V and 1 base from J, with 12 bases between. Germline values: CDR1 MNHNY, CDR2 SVGAGI (reference sequence). CDR3 nucleotides: TGTGCCATCCGGGGTCCTGGCACAGATACGCAGTATTTT. This sequence encodes CAIRGPGTDTQYF.